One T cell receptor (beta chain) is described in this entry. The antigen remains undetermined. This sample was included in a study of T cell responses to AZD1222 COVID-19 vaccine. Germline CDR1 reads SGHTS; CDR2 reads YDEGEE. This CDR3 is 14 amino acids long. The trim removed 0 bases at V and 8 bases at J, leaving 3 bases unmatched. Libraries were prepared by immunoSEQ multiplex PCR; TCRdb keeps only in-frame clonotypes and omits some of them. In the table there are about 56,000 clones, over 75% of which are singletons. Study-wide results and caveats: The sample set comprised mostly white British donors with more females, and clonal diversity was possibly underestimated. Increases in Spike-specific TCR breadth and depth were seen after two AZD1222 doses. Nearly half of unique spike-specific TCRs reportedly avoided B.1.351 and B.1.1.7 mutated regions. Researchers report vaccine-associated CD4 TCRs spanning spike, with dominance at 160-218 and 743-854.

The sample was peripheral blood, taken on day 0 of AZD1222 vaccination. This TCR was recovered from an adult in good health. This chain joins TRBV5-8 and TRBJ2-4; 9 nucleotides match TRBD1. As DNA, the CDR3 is TGTGCCAGCAGCTTGGGGGACAGGGCGTACATTCAGTACTTC. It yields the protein CASSLGDRAYIQYF.